A single sample is the source of the 15 T cell receptor beta chains below, sequenced in a study of glioma-infiltrating T cells after dendritic cell vaccination. Clones were read by immunoSEQ multiplex PCR, and TCRdb kept only the in-frame ones, dropping some. The profile covers under 75,000 clones, with approximately 87% appearing a single time and approximately 8.9% taken by the ten largest. Time point of the sample: after dendritic cell vaccination, including at tumor progression/relapse. The sequencing used blood, collected after dendritic cell vaccination. The receptor source for this set is a human donor with glioblastoma.

This chain links TRBV6-5 with TRBJ1-1, with D possibly TRBD1 on 5 matching bases. The CDR3 totals 14 residues. V gave up 4 bases and J gave up 4 bases, with 13 bases separating them. The V gene's germline CDR1 is MNHEY and CDR2 SVGAGI. As DNA, the CDR3 is TGTGCCAGCAGTTTGGAGATCGGGGGCACTGAAGCTTTCTTT. It yields the protein CASSLEIGGTEAFF.

The V call is TRBV5-1, the J call TRBJ2-3; D unclear. Trimming removed 1 base from V and 3 bases from J, with 9 bases in between. Germline CDR1 reads SGHRS; CDR2 reads YFSETQ. The CDR3 extends over 14 amino acids. CDR3 region: CASSLRVRTDTQYF. The CDR3 DNA sequence: TGCGCCAGCAGCTTGCGGGTCCGGACAGATACGCAGTATTTT.

The chain carries TRBV7-9 and TRBJ2-2, with 7 nucleotides matching TRBD2. V lost 3 bases to trimming and J lost 3 bases; unmatched junction nucleotides: 1. Germline lookup yields CDR1 SEHNR and CDR2 FQNEAQ (reference sequence). The CDR3 length is 14 residues. CDR3 bases: TGTGCCAGCAGCTTGGGAGGGGACACCGGGGAGCTGTTTTTT. This codes for CASSLGGDTGELFF.

J is TRBJ1-5 and V is TRBV4-3; D unclear. Germline V gives CDR1 LGHNA, CDR2 YSLEER. This CDR3 spans 13 amino acids. Trimming removed 0 bases from V and 9 bases from J, with 9 bases in between. CDR3 region: CASSQETRGPQHF. The CDR3 DNA follows: TGCGCCAGCAGCCAAGAAACCCGGGGGCCCCAGCATTTT.

This chain uses TRBV28 with TRBJ2-5; D call uncertain. The ends were cut back, 3 bases at V and 4 bases at J, with 3 bases in the middle. CDR1 is MDHEN and CDR2 is SYDVKM in the germline V gene. This CDR3 region has 11 residues. CDR3 region: CASSFGETQYF. CDR3 coding DNA: TGTGCCAGCAGTTTCGGAGAGACCCAGTACTTC.

This clone appeared once. CDR3 sequence: CAWSSSSNQPQHF. The CDR3 DNA sequence: TGTGCCTGGAGTTCGTCTAGCAATCAGCCCCAGCATTTT. This chain links TRBV30 with TRBJ1-5; D unresolved. V gave up 2 bases and J gave up 0 bases, with 5 bases separating them. This CDR3 is built from 13 residues. The germline V gene encodes CDR1 GTSNPN and CDR2 SVGIG (reference sequence). Full variable domain (remainder filled in from reference TRBV30 and TRBJ1-5): SQTIHQWPATLVQPVGSPLSLECTVEGTSNPNLYWYRQAAGRGLQLLFYSVGIGQISSEVPQNLSASRPQDRQFILSSKKLLLSDSGFYLCAWSSSSNQPQHFGDGTRLSIL.

This clone has just one count. This chain uses TRBV4-3 with TRBJ2-5, with 8 bases that match TRBD1. The J call may be faulty, since TRBJ2-7 better matches the DNA end. Germline CDR1 is LGHNA and CDR2 is YSLEER. This CDR3 is 15 amino acids long. The CDR3 coding sequence is TGCGCCAGCAGCCAAACTCAGGGGGCATCCTACGAGCAGTACTTC. Protein product: CASSQTQGASYEQYF.

This chain uses TRBV25-1 with TRBJ1-2; 8 bases are shared with TRBD1. V lost 2 bases and J lost 7; bases outside the gene matches: 3. The CDR3 is made up of 13 amino acids. CDR1 is MGHDK, CDR2 SYGVNS, per germline. The CDR3 DNA reads TGTGCCAGCAGTGAAGGACAGGGAAGTGGCTACACCTTC. It codes for CASSEGQGSGYTF.

This rearrangement joins TRBV5-1 to TRBJ2-3; the D is unclear. V was shortened by 1 base and J by 0 bases, with 3 bases between the two germline ends. The CDR3 length is 13 residues. The germline CDR1 and CDR2 sequences are SGHRS and YFSETQ. CDR3 sequence: CASSLPSTDTQYF. The CDR3 bases are TGCGCCAGCAGCTTGCCTAGCACAGATACGCAGTATTTT. Variable domain in full (rest from reference TRBV5-1 and TRBJ2-3): KAGVTQTPRYLIKTRGQQVTLSCSPISGHRSVSWYQQTPGQGLQFLFEYFSETQRNKGNFPGRFSGRQFSNSRSEMNVSTLELGDSALYLCASSLPSTDTQYFGPGTRLTVL.

This chain uses TRBV6-4 with TRBJ2-5; 7 nucleotides agree with TRBD1. V shed 8 bases and J 1 base; nucleotides not matched to a gene: 4. From germline, CDR1 is MRHNA and CDR2 SNTAGT. There are 13 residues in the CDR3. The CDR3 DNA reads as TGTGCCAGCGTCGGGACAGTCCAAGAGACCCAGTACTTC. Encoded protein: CASVGTVQETQYF.

The CDR3 DNA reads TGTGCCAGCAGCCCGAAGACCCTTGACAGGGGAGTTCGTGATGAGCAGTTCTTC. Translated: CASSPKTLDRGVRDEQFF. The genes are TRBV5-6 and TRBJ2-1; the match to TRBD1 covers 8 bases. The CDR3 is 18 amino acids. Germline trimming cut 4 bases from V and 8 bases from J; bases unmatched to any gene: 20. Germline V gives CDR1 SGHDT, CDR2 YYEEEE.

V usage is TRBV29-1 and J usage is TRBJ1-1, with TRBD1 matching over 7 bases. The CDR3 totals 13 residues. The V gene's germline CDR1 is SQVTM and CDR2 ANQGSEA. Trimming cost V 6 bases and J 1 base; bases outside gene matches: 5. The CDR3 loop reads CSVMTGRNTEAFF. The CDR3 nucleotides read TGCAGCGTCATGACAGGGAGGAACACTGAAGCTTTCTTT.

The chain carries TRBV29-1 and TRBJ1-2; D is possibly TRBD1 (6 bases). This CDR3 comprises 13 residues. Trimming stripped 3 bases from V and 3 bases from J, with 11 bases between. The germline V gene has CDR1 SQVTM and CDR2 ANQGSEA. The CDR3 nucleotides read TGCAGCGTTGACCGCCCAGGGGACTATGGCTACACCTTC. Amino acid sequence: CSVDRPGDYGYTF.

This sequence joins TRBV19 and TRBJ1-5, with unresolved D. The CDR3 has 13 residues. Germline CDR1 LNHDA, CDR2 SQIVND (reference sequence). Trimming removed 6 bases from V and 5 bases from J, with 11 bases in between. This CDR3 is CASRGGGHQPQHF. Here the CDR3 DNA reads TGTGCCAGTAGAGGAGGAGGGCATCAGCCCCAGCATTTT. The entire variable domain, with the rest obtained from reference TRBV19 and TRBJ1-5, is as follows: DGGITQSPKYLFRKEGQNVTLSCEQNLNHDAMYWYRQDPGQGLRLIYYSQIVNDFQKGDIAEGYSVSREKKESFPLTVTSAQKNPTAFYLCASRGGGHQPQHFGDGTRLSIL.

On this clone itself: At the DNA level, this CDR3 is encoded by other sequences in the same sample as well. This chain joins TRBV9 and TRBJ1-5, with D perhaps TRBD1 (5 bases). The germline V gene has CDR1 SGDLS and CDR2 YYNGEE. This CDR3 region has 15 residues. Trimming shortened V by 0 bases and J by 4 bases, and 11 bases separated the two germline ends. The CDR3: CASSVGGGGNQPQHF. In DNA form, the CDR3 reads TGTGCCAGCAGCGTAGGCGGGGGAGGAAATCAGCCCCAGCATTTT.